Listed here is a single T cell receptor beta chain. The target antigen is unknown. Other nucleotide sequences from this sample produce the same CDR3. This sample is drawn from a study of shared clonotypes between healthy human individuals. CDR3 length: 13 residues. V shed 6 bases and J 2 bases; nucleotides not matched to a gene: 3. CDR1 SEHNR and CDR2 FQNEAQ come from the germline V gene (reference sequence). Profiled with immunoSEQ multiplex PCR; TCRdb holds only in-frame clones, not every one. Of over 2 million clones detected, 85% to 95% appear once; the ten largest clones hold roughly 0.34%. Study-wide results and caveats: Generation probabilities of non-shared clonotypes were lower (relative to those shared by all four donors).

Sequencing was done on a sample of naive CD4+ T cells from PBMCs. Subset denoted: CD45RA+ positively selected. This sequence was found in a man between 18 and 29 years old in good health. Some clones in this sample may be carry-over from other donors' samples. The genes are TRBV7-9 and TRBJ2-5, with TRBD1 matching 7 bases. In nucleotides, the CDR3 is TGTGCCAGCAGTCGGGGACAGCAAGAGACCCAGTACTTC. Amino acids: CASSRGQQETQYF.